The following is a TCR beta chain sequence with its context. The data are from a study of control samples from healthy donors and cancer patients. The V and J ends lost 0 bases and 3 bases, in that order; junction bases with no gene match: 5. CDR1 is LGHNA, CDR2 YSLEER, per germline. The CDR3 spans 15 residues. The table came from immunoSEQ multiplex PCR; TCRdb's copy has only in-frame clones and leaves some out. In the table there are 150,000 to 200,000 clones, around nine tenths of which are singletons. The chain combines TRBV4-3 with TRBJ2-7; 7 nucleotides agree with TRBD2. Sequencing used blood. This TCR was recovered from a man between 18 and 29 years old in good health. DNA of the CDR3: TGCGCCAGCAGCCAAGATGGGGGGGTCGGCTACGAGCAGTACTTC. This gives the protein CASSQDGGVGYEQYF.